This T cell receptor (beta chain) was documented in a study of cytomegalovirus exposure and HLA in healthy donors. Amplification used 60 Vbeta primers and 13 Jbeta primers. Profiled with immunoSEQ multiplex PCR; TCRdb holds only in-frame clones, not every one. The sample carries about 98,000 clones, 80% to 90% recorded once. The receptor's source is a man aged 40-50 years in good health and CMV-seronegative. The specimen sequenced was PBMCs.

The CDR3 DNA follows: TGTGCCAGCAGTTCGGTGGGGCGGGGGAAGACAGTTCTGTCCCCAGATACGCAGTATTTT. Translated, it gives CASSSVGRGKTVLSPDTQYF. The J gene is TRBJ2-3, the V gene TRBV28; 7 nucleotides agree with TRBD2. With V trimmed by 4 bases and J by 4 bases, 23 bases remained unmatched. The CDR3 is 20 residues long. Germline CDR1 reads MDHEN; CDR2 reads SYDVKM. The entire variable domain, with the rest obtained from reference TRBV28 and TRBJ2-3, is as follows: DVKVTQSSRYLVKRTGEKVFLECVQDMDHENMFWYRQDPGLGLRLIYFSYDVKMKEKGDIPEGYSVSREKKERFSLILESASTNQTSMYLCASSSVGRGKTVLSPDTQYFGPGTRLTVL.